This is a list of T cell receptor beta chains from one sample in a study of T cells after yellow fever vaccination. TCRdb re-derived calls from the 5' RACE reads in MiXCR, one entry per CDR3 protein. The sample lists about 210,000 distinct CDR3 sequences, approximately 3.2% occurring once. The sequenced sample was CD4+ T cells sorted from PBMCs, obtained 10 days after the yellow fever booster vaccination. These receptors all stem from a man in his late teens or twenties who received the YFV17D yellow fever vaccine. Both conserved end residues are part of each CDR3. Fields, in order: J gene, clone size, V gene, CDR3 protein. Size values are once, few and many counts, or a class for expanded clones, and some rows have none.

TRBJ2-2,NA,TRBV7-2,CASSSQKLNTGELFF
TRBJ2-5,few,TRBV9,CASSVVTGGTQYF
TRBJ2-4,many,TRBV15,CATSRPTGLEGSKNIQYF
TRBJ1-2,many,TRBV11-2,CASSPQQGAWGYGYTF
TRBJ1-2,many,TRBV5-1,CASSLVSPGQGIISYTF
TRBJ2-2,NA,TRBV5-1,CASSLATGTDTGELFF
TRBJ2-7,many,TRBV30,CAWNRGGPGSYEQYF
TRBJ2-1,few,TRBV3-1,CASSQGTVFYNEQFF
TRBJ2-4,many,TRBV9,CASSVQGAGWDIQYF
TRBJ1-6,few,TRBV6-7,CASSWTQNSPLHF
TRBJ1-2,NA,TRBV7-3,CASSFGRWDGYTF
TRBJ2-7,many,TRBV10-3,CAISARQGTPYEQYF
TRBJ2-2,NA,TRBV5-6,CASSLSEPTGELFF
TRBJ1-2,few,TRBV5-1,CASSQPYGYTF
TRBJ2-3,many,TRBV7-2,CASSPGGRGPTDTQYF
TRBJ1-1,many,TRBV4-3,CASSRGGRGGTEAFF
TRBJ2-7,many,TRBV25-1,CASSGPTGGASEQYF
TRBJ2-1,few,TRBV6-4,CASSVTLYNEQFF
TRBJ2-7,NA,TRBV5-1,CASSTADSSSYEQYF
TRBJ1-2,many,TRBV24-1,CATSDHRTGYGYTF
TRBJ2-5,few,TRBV7-2,CASSSMYQETQYF
TRBJ2-3,few,TRBV18,CASSPQRGGEDTDTQYF
TRBJ2-5,NA,TRBV20-1,CSARASGGWETQYF
TRBJ1-5,many,TRBV5-1,CASSLVGGNNQPQHF
TRBJ2-6,many,TRBV20-1,CSARDRRTGANVLTF
TRBJ2-7,few,TRBV11-2,CASSLDLGRSSSYEQYF
TRBJ1-2,many,TRBV14,CASSRGSYGYTF
TRBJ2-5,many,TRBV7-9,CASSSKYF
TRBJ1-1,many,TRBV12-3/TRBV12-4,CASSPSLRTAFF
TRBJ2-3,NA,TRBV6-5,CASSSGKGGASDTQYF
TRBJ2-1,many,TRBV10-3,CATHRAGGHSEQFF
TRBJ1-5,many,TRBV7-9,CASSLGIRGQPQHF
TRBJ1-2,many,TRBV7-2,CASSFHGAAYGYTF
TRBJ2-7,many,TRBV3-1,CASSQGKGFSYEQYF
TRBJ1-1,many,TRBV12-3/TRBV12-4,CASSFSMNTEAFF
TRBJ2-5,NA,TRBV5-6,CASSSMDRDQETQYF
TRBJ1-1,few,TRBV20-1,CSANGLNTEAFF
TRBJ2-1,many,TRBV4-1,CASSQVERGGRVPYNEQFF
TRBJ1-1,many,TRBV30,CAWEYYHNTEAFF
TRBJ2-5,few,TRBV7-2,CASSVSGQYQETQYF
TRBJ2-1,NA,TRBV11-3,CASSSAGWHNEQFF
TRBJ2-7,many,TRBV20-1,CSANGGATYEQYF
TRBJ1-6,NA,TRBV2,CASSDSGGSPLHF
TRBJ1-6,NA,TRBV5-1,CASRERVSNSPLHF
TRBJ1-4,many,TRBV2,CASRGTGGNEKLFF
TRBJ2-2,many,TRBV29-1,CSVPGTTNTGELFF
TRBJ2-2,many,TRBV2,CASNVRVTGELFF
TRBJ1-1,many,TRBV25-1,CASKGDTEAFF
TRBJ2-3,few,TRBV3-1,CASSRDVSGGGADTQYF
TRBJ2-6,NA,TRBV3-1,CASSREARANVLTF
TRBJ1-4,few,TRBV5-1,CASSTGPGTSLGEKLFF
TRBJ1-1,few,TRBV19,CATTDRGRLNTEAFF
TRBJ2-5,many,TRBV24-1,CATSGEKTGYGETQYF